The rows below give T cell receptor beta chains drawn from one sample of a study of early T cells in non-severe SARS-CoV-2 infection. In TCRdb, the 5' RACE reads were re-called with MiXCR into one record per CDR3 protein. There are about 120,000 distinct CDR3 sequences in the sample; about 12% occur only once, and approximately 4% lies in the top ten. Sequenced material: whole blood, taken at baseline. The receptors originated from an adult who was a healthcare worker with PCR-confirmed SARS-CoV-2 infection or an uninfected control (not recorded which). Both conserved end residues are part of each CDR3. Fields, in order: clone size, V gene, J gene, D gene, CDR3 protein, CDR3 DNA. The D gene is left open where the match is weak. The listing skips clone size in some rows; elsewhere it reads once, few, many or a size class.

.	TRBV6-2/TRBV6-3	TRBJ1-1	TRBD1	CASSPIWDSSNTEAFF	TGTGCCAGCAGCCCAATCTGGGACAGCAGCAACACTGAAGCTTTCTTT
.	TRBV18	TRBJ1-2	.	CASSPSRGIYGYTF	TGTGCCAGCTCACCGTCGCGGGGGATCTATGGCTACACCTTC
.	TRBV6-6	TRBJ2-3	TRBD1	CVSSPPGQSTDTQYF	TGTGTCAGCAGTCCGCCGGGACAGTCCACAGATACGCAGTATTTT
few	TRBV12-3/TRBV12-4	TRBJ2-1	.	CASRANRDRMNEQFF	TGTGCCAGCAGAGCAAACCGGGACCGAATGAATGAGCAGTTCTTC
.	TRBV28	TRBJ1-5	TRBD1	CASTRDRGGNQPQHF	TGTGCCAGCACTCGGGACAGGGGCGGCAATCAGCCCCAGCATTTT
.	TRBV7-2	TRBJ2-5	TRBD1	CASSLRTGGGGTQYF	TGTGCCAGCAGCTTACGGACAGGGGGAGGAGGGACCCAGTACTTC
few	TRBV27	TRBJ2-4	.	CASSLNRDENIQYF	TGTGCCAGCAGTTTAAACAGGGATGAAAACATTCAGTACTTC
many	TRBV3-1	TRBJ2-7	TRBD2	CASSRRGGYEQYF	TGTGCCAGCAGCCGGCGGGGGGGTTACGAGCAGTACTTC
few	TRBV29-1	TRBJ1-1	.	CSVGGLNTEAFF	TGCAGCGTTGGGGGGCTCAACACTGAAGCTTTCTTT
.	TRBV7-9	TRBJ1-6	.	CASSQAQLTNSPLHF	TGTGCCAGCAGCCAAGCACAGCTAACCAATTCACCCCTCCACTTT
.	TRBV20-1	TRBJ2-3	TRBD1	CSATAGTGGLPDTQYF	TGCAGTGCAACAGCCGGGACAGGGGGTTTACCAGATACGCAGTATTTT
few	TRBV4-1	TRBJ2-1	.	CASSQDHRSSYNEQFF	TGCGCCAGCAGCCAAGATCACAGGAGCTCCTACAATGAGCAGTTCTTC
.	TRBV2	TRBJ2-1	.	CASSGEGSSSYNEQFF	TGTGCCAGCAGTGGCGAGGGGTCGAGCTCCTACAATGAGCAGTTCTTC
many	TRBV7-9	TRBJ2-6	.	CALTGPPHGANVLTF	TGTGCCCTAACCGGGCCACCACATGGGGCCAACGTCCTGACTTTC
few	TRBV7-9	TRBJ2-3	TRBD2	CASSLAVSAGAPTDTQYF	TGTGCCAGCAGCTTAGCGGTTTCAGCGGGAGCCCCCACAGATACGCAGTATTTT
few	TRBV9	TRBJ2-7	TRBD1	CASSVEPGGSYEQYF	TGTGCCAGCAGCGTAGAGCCAGGGGGCTCCTACGAGCAGTACTTC
many	TRBV10-3	TRBJ1-4	TRBD1	CAISGTGASEKLFF	TGTGCCATCAGTGGGACAGGGGCGAGTGAAAAACTGTTTTTT
.	TRBV29-1	TRBJ2-7	TRBD1	CSAGTGTNEQYF	TGCAGCGCGGGGACAGGGACCAACGAGCAGTACTTC
few	TRBV20-1	TRBJ2-7	.	CSATRSSYEQYF	TGCAGTGCTACTAGATCGTCCTACGAGCAGTACTTC
few	TRBV9	TRBJ2-1	.	CASSVDHAENEQFF	TGTGCCAGCAGCGTAGACCACGCGGAGAATGAGCAGTTCTTC
many	TRBV4-1	TRBJ1-6	.	CASSQPTGDNSPLHF	TGCGCCAGCAGCCAACCGACAGGAGACAATTCACCCCTCCACTTT
many	TRBV12-3/TRBV12-4	TRBJ2-3	TRBD2	CASSLTAGETDTQYF	TGTGCCAGCAGTTTAACGGCGGGGGAGACAGATACGCAGTATTTT
.	TRBV20-1	TRBJ2-5	.	CSARDGPLGTQYF	TGCAGTGCTAGAGACGGACCCTTGGGGACCCAGTACTTC
many	TRBV11-2	TRBJ2-1	TRBD2	CASSRLAGVVNEQFF	TGTGCCAGCAGCCGACTAGCGGGAGTAGTCAATGAGCAGTTCTTC